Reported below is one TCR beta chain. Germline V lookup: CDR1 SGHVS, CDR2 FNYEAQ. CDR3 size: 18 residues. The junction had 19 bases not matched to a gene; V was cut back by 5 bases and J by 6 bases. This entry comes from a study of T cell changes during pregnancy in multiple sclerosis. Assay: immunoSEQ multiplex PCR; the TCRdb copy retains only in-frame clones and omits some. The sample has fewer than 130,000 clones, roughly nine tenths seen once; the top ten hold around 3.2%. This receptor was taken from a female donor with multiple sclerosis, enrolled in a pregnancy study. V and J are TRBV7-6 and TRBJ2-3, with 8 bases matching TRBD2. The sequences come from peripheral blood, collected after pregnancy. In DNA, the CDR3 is TGTGCCAGCAGCCTGGGGCGGGGGGACCCCGGGGGTCAGGATACGCAGTATTTT. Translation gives CASSLGRGDPGGQDTQYF.